This entry lists 25 T cell receptor beta chains sequenced from one sample in a study of cytomegalovirus exposure and HLA in healthy donors. It was with 60 Vbeta and 13 Jbeta primers that the PCR ran. Here immunoSEQ multiplex PCR was the method, and the copy in TCRdb shows in-frame clones only, minus some. Altogether approximately 150,000 clones are present, around four fifths being singletons, with the ten largest covering roughly 9.7%. Sequenced: PBMCs. The receptors come from a woman in her sixties or seventies in good health and CMV-seropositive.

This clone has just a few counts. The chain couples TRBV5-4 to TRBJ2-5; 9 bases fit TRBD2. Germline V gives CDR1 SGHNT, CDR2 YYREEE (reference sequence). J gave up 4 bases and V 2 bases, and 0 bases lay outside the gene matches. The CDR3 totals 13 residues. The CDR3 spells CASSFSGGETQYF. The CDR3 DNA reads TGTGCCAGCAGCTTTAGCGGGGGAGAGACCCAGTACTTC.

The chain is built from TRBV6-5 and TRBJ2-1; maybe TRBD2 (5 bases). CDR3 size: 15 residues. With 0 bases removed from V and 6 bases from J, the gap between germline ends came to 12 bases. The germline gives CDR1 MNHEY, CDR2 SVGAGI. In DNA form, the CDR3 reads TGTGCCAGCAGTTACTCACGGATCGGAGGCAATGAGCAGTTCTTC. Its protein is CASSYSRIGGNEQFF.

The V and J genes are TRBV5-1 and TRBJ2-5; 7 nucleotides match TRBD2. The junction had 16 bases not matched to a gene; V was cut back by 9 bases and J by 5 bases. Germline V gene sequence: CDR1 SGHRS, CDR2 YFSETQ. The CDR3 loop spans 15 amino acids. In DNA, the CDR3 is TGCGCCACTTTCGCCGGGGAGGGAGGTCCGGAGACCCAGTACTTC. This sequence encodes CATFAGEGGPETQYF. Using reference TRBV5-1 and TRBJ2-5 for the parts outside the CDR3, the full variable domain is KAGVTQTPRYLIKTRGQQVTLSCSPISGHRSVSWYQQTPGQGLQFLFEYFSETQRNKGNFPGRFSGRQFSNSRSEMNVSTLELGDSALYLCATFAGEGGPETQYFGPGTRLLVL.

The J gene is TRBJ2-7, the V gene TRBV4-3, with D possibly being TRBD1 (6 bases). The CDR3 is made up of 14 amino acids. V was pared by 0 bases and J by 6 bases, with 12 bases between. The germline V gene encodes CDR1 LGHNA and CDR2 YSLEER. The CDR3 DNA sequence: TGCGCCAGCAGCCAAGACGTAACAGGGTTCGAGCAGTACTTC. Amino acid sequence: CASSQDVTGFEQYF.

The gene calls are TRBV10-1 and TRBJ1-3; possible D gene TRBD1, 6 bases. Germline V CDR1 and CDR2: WNHNN, SYGVQD (reference sequence). The CDR3 loop spans 16 amino acids. The V end was cut by 0 bases, the J end by 0 bases, with 9 bases between. DNA of the CDR3: TGCGCCAGCAGTGAGTCGGGGGCCCCCTCTGGAAACACCATATATTTT. Residues: CASSESGAPSGNTIYF.

The rearrangement joins TRBV18 to TRBJ1-2; D gene ambiguous. Trimming pared 6 bases from V and 0 bases from J, leaving 23 bases between. The length of the CDR3 is 18 residues. Germline CDR1 KGHSH, CDR2 LQKENI. The DNA of the CDR3 is TGTGCCAGCTCCGTTGATCTTGGAGGAGTGAGGACTAACTATGGCTACACCTTC. As protein: CASSVDLGGVRTNYGYTF.

This sequence joins TRBV5-6 and TRBJ2-3, with 8 bases that match TRBD2. The J segment lost 2 bases and the V segment lost 4 bases, leaving 12 bases of the junction unmatched. Looked up from germline, CDR1 is SGHDT and CDR2 is YYEEEE. The CDR3 is made up of 17 amino acids. The CDR3: CASSTPAGGFLTDTQYF. CDR3 coding DNA: TGTGCCAGCAGCACCCCGGCGGGAGGCTTTCTCACAGATACGCAGTATTTT.

At least ten counts were recorded for this clone. This chain uses TRBV5-6 with TRBJ2-7, with TRBD2 identical over 10 bases. The CDR3 has 15 amino acids. The V segment lost 0 bases and the J segment 3 bases; nucleotides outside the gene matches: 3. Germline V CDR1 and CDR2: SGHDT, YYEEEE. The CDR3, as DNA: TGTGCCAGCAGCTTGGTCTCTAGCGGGAGCTACGAGCAGTACTTC. Amino acid sequence: CASSLVSSGSYEQYF.

The V call is TRBV10-1, the J call TRBJ2-1; 9 positions match TRBD1. Germline CDR1 WNHNN, CDR2 SYGVQD (reference sequence). This CDR3 contains 16 residues. V shed 0 bases and J 5 bases; nucleotides not matched to a gene: 5. CDR3 nucleotide sequence: TGCGCCAGCAGTGAGTCCGACAGGGGGAACGACAATGAGCAGTTCTTC. This encodes CASSESDRGNDNEQFF.

V is TRBV7-2 and J is TRBJ2-1; 9 bases are shared with TRBD2. CDR3 length: 14 residues. V gave up 4 bases and J gave up 8 bases; unmatched junction bases: 6. Germline V gene sequence: CDR1 SGHTA, CDR2 FQGNSA. This CDR3 reads CASSWGLARDEQFF. In DNA form, the CDR3 reads TGTGCCAGCAGCTGGGGACTAGCTCGCGATGAGCAGTTCTTC.

This chain joins TRBV18 and TRBJ1-2; 7 bases align to TRBD1. Germline-derived CDR1 and CDR2 are KGHSH and LQKENI. The V gene end was trimmed by 3 bases and the J gene end by 5 bases; junction bases not matched to a gene: 12. The CDR3 is 16 residues long. CDR3 loop: CASSPRPGQSPYGYTF. The CDR3, as DNA: TGTGCCAGCTCACCTAGGCCGGGACAGTCCCCTTATGGCTACACCTTC. Full variable domain (remainder filled in from reference TRBV18 and TRBJ1-2): NAGVMQNPRHLVRRRGQEARLRCSPMKGHSHVYWYRQLPEEGLKFMVYLQKENIIDESGMPKERFSAEFPKEGPSILRIQQVVRGDSAAYFCASSPRPGQSPYGYTFGSGTRLTVV.

The rearrangement joins TRBV25-1 to TRBJ2-5; maybe TRBD2 (7 bases). The V end was cut by 10 bases, the J end by 5 bases, with 14 bases between. In germline, CDR1 is MGHDK, CDR2 SYGVNS. The length of the CDR3 is 12 residues. CDR3 region: CATTGGVETQYF. DNA of the CDR3: TGTGCCACCACGGGGGGCGTTGAGACCCAGTACTTC.

This rearrangement joins TRBV19 to TRBJ2-7; TRBD1 might be the D (6 bases). Germline V gene sequence: CDR1 LNHDA, CDR2 SQIVND (reference sequence). This CDR3 region has 14 residues. Trimming cost V 3 bases and J 4 bases, with 13 bases left between them. The CDR3 loop reads CASSMGRGQYEQYF. In DNA, the CDR3 is TGTGCCAGTAGTATGGGCAGGGGTCAATACGAGCAGTACTTC.

This clone was detected a few times. This chain links TRBV7-8 with TRBJ1-3; D uncertain. Deletions cut 6 bases from V and 8 bases from J, with 8 bases between. Germline V CDR1 and CDR2: SGHVS, FQNEAQ. The CDR3 has 11 amino acids. CDR3 nucleotides: TGTGCCAGCAGACGGAGGGACACCATATATTTT. It encodes CASRRRDTIYF.

The chain links TRBV5-1 to TRBJ1-1, with D perhaps TRBD1 (5 bases). Germline V gene data show CDR1 as SGHRS and CDR2 as YFSETQ. Trimming cost V 6 bases and J 7 bases, with 16 bases left between them. The CDR3 consists of 13 residues. CDR3 nucleotides: TGCGCCAGCAACGAGGAGGGACTGGGTGAAGCTTTCTTT. Amino acids: CASNEEGLGEAFF.

J is TRBJ2-1 and V is TRBV7-9, with 10 bases identical to TRBD1. The V gene's germline CDR1 is SEHNR and CDR2 FQNEAQ (reference sequence). The CDR3 loop spans 15 amino acids. V was pared by 6 bases and J by 3 bases, with 5 bases of the junction left unmatched. CDR3 protein: CASRIGTGVYNEQFF. Written as DNA, the CDR3 is TGTGCCAGCAGGATCGGGACAGGGGTCTACAATGAGCAGTTCTTC.

This clone was seen once. This chain uses TRBV7-2 with TRBJ2-7; TRBD1 agrees at 7 bases. The germline CDR1 and CDR2 sequences are SGHTA and FQGNSA. V shed 6 bases and J 4 bases; nucleotides not matched to a gene: 12. The CDR3 loop spans 15 amino acids. The DNA of the CDR3 is TGTGCCAGCAGTCCGGGACAGTCCTTTATTTACGAGCAGTACTTC. Its translation is CASSPGQSFIYEQYF.

J is TRBJ2-1 and V is TRBV29-1; 12 nucleotides match TRBD2. Germline values: CDR1 SQVTM, CDR2 ANQGSEA. Germline trimming cut 4 bases from V and 4 bases from J; bases unmatched to any gene: 5. This CDR3 is 15 amino acids long. The CDR3 sequence: CSVGTTSGSYNEQFF. Here the CDR3 DNA reads TGCAGCGTTGGGACGACTAGCGGGAGTTACAATGAGCAGTTCTTC.

The V gene is TRBV10-3, the J gene TRBJ2-3; TRBD1 aligns across 8 bases. CDR3 length: 15 amino acids. Germline CDR1 and CDR2: ENHRY and SYGVKD. J lost 1 base, V lost 7 bases, and 7 bases had no gene match. CDR3 sequence (DNA): TGTGCCATCAAACCCTCGGGACAGGGCACAGATACGCAGTATTTT. Translated: CAIKPSGQGTDTQYF.

The chain links TRBV6-5 to TRBJ2-3, with 7 bases that match TRBD1. CDR3 length equals 11 residues. Germline V CDR1 and CDR2: MNHEY, SVGAGI. V gave up 5 bases and J gave up 13 bases; unmatched junction bases: 6. The CDR3 protein is CASSDRAVEYF. CDR3 DNA sequence: TGTGCCAGCAGTGACAGGGCGGTGGAGTATTTT.

This clone was detected a few times. The rearrangement joins TRBV2 to TRBJ2-7; the match to TRBD2 covers 9 bases. The V gene's germline CDR1 is SNHLY and CDR2 FYNNEI. The CDR3 has 15 residues. V lost 1 base and J lost 4; bases outside the gene matches: 5. The DNA of the CDR3 is TGTGCCAGCAGTGAAGGAGTAGCGGGAGCATACGAGCAGTACTTC. Amino acids: CASSEGVAGAYEQYF. Full variable domain (remainder filled in from reference TRBV2 and TRBJ2-7): EPEVTQTPSHQVTQMGQEVILRCVPISNHLYFYWYRQILGQKVEFLVSFYNNEISEKSEIFDDQFSVERPDGSNFTLKIRSTKLEDSAMYFCASSEGVAGAYEQYFGPGTRLTVT.

The chain combines TRBV29-1 with TRBJ2-5; D perhaps matches TRBD1 (6 bases). The V end lost 7 bases, the J end lost 1 base, and 16 bases lay between the germline ends. The CDR3 spans 14 residues. Germline-derived CDR1 and CDR2 are SQVTM and ANQGSEA. CDR3 sequence (DNA): TGCAGCGCCCTCGGGGACATGACCCAAGAGACCCAGTACTTC. It translates to CSALGDMTQETQYF.

The chain couples TRBV4-2 to TRBJ1-1, with 7 bases matching TRBD1. The V gene's germline CDR1 is LGHNA and CDR2 YNFKEQ. V lost 8 bases to trimming and J lost 5 bases; unmatched junction nucleotides: 14. The CDR3 totals 15 residues. The CDR3 nucleotides are TGTGCCAGCTCGTCCCCTCTAGGGGGCGGAACTGAAGCTTTCTTT. This translates into CASSSPLGGGTEAFF.

V usage is TRBV30 and J usage is TRBJ1-5; 7 nucleotides line up with TRBD1. Germline CDR1 and CDR2: GTSNPN and SVGIG (reference sequence). CDR3 length equals 14 residues. V shed 3 bases, J shed 5 bases, and the junction held 7 bases outside the gene matches. CDR3 in amino acids: CAWSAGTVHQPQHF. The DNA for the CDR3 is TGTGCCTGGAGCGCCGGGACAGTGCATCAGCCCCAGCATTTT.

The V and J genes are TRBV2 and TRBJ2-5; 8 nucleotides match TRBD2. CDR1 and CDR2 (germline): SNHLY, FYNNEI. Losses at the gene ends were 4 bases for V and 7 bases for J; bases not matched to a gene: 8. CDR3 size: 14 residues. The CDR3 coding sequence is TGTGCCAGCAGTGTGAATAGCGGGGCCGCGACCCAGTACTTC. This translates into CASSVNSGAATQYF.